One sample yielded the 13 T cell receptor beta chains listed below, sequenced in a study of T cells in localized non-small cell lung cancer. The table came from immunoSEQ multiplex PCR; TCRdb's copy has only in-frame clones and leaves some out. The table records roughly 2,800 clones, approximately 23% of them present only once. The sample was lung tumor tissue, taken before any cancer treatment. These receptors were collected from a man aged 40 to 69 with stage I squamous cell lung carcinoma.

This clone was counted only a few times. J is TRBJ2-7 and V is TRBV11-3; 10 bases align to TRBD1. CDR1 and CDR2 (germline): SGHNT, YENEEA. The CDR3 contains 15 residues. V lost 3 bases to trimming and J lost 5 bases; unmatched junction nucleotides: 7. In DNA, the CDR3 is TGTGCCAGCAGCTTCGGGACAGGGGAGATACACGAGCAGTACTTC. Translation: CASSFGTGEIHEQYF.

This clone was observed a handful of times. The gene calls are TRBV18 and TRBJ1-3, with 10 bases fitting TRBD1. Germline V gives CDR1 KGHSH, CDR2 LQKENI. The CDR3 has 16 residues. Trimming removed 4 bases from V and 0 bases from J; junction bases left unmatched: 3. Here the CDR3 DNA reads TGTGCCAGCTCACGGACAGGGGGGAACTCTGGAAACACCATATATTTT. Amino acid sequence: CASSRTGGNSGNTIYF. Full variable domain (missing parts from reference TRBV18 and TRBJ1-3): NAGVMQNPRHLVRRRGQEARLRCSPMKGHSHVYWYRQLPEEGLKFMVYLQKENIIDESGMPKERFSAEFPKEGPSILRIQQVVRGDSAAYFCASSRTGGNSGNTIYFGEGSWLTVV.

This rearrangement joins TRBV18 to TRBJ2-7; perhaps TRBD2 as D (6 bases). V gave up 2 bases and J gave up 2 bases, with 10 bases separating them. The CDR3 spans 14 residues. Germline V lookup: CDR1 KGHSH, CDR2 LQKENI. The chain's CDR3 is CASSPGRGTYEQYF. CDR3 coding DNA: TGTGCCAGCTCACCAGGGCGGGGCACCTACGAGCAGTACTTC.

This clone was picked up a small number of times. The CDR3 region is CASRPLGVVTEEAFF. CDR3 DNA: TGTGCCAGCAGACCCCTGGGTGTAGTGACAGAAGAAGCTTTCTTT. The chain uses TRBV6-8 and TRBJ1-1; weak D call: TRBD1 (5 bases). CDR3 length: 15 residues. Germline values: CDR1 MNHGY, CDR2 SAAAGT. Trimming removed 6 bases at V and 8 bases at J, with 22 bases between.

This clone is medium-sized (0.01 to 0.1%) in the sample. This chain uses TRBV11-3 with TRBJ1-3, with a weak D call TRBD1 (5 bases). V lost 4 bases and J lost 11, with 27 bases in between. CDR3 length: 17 residues. Looked up from germline, CDR1 is SGHNT and CDR2 is YENEEA. CDR3 nucleotides: TGTGCCAGCAGCTCCCTGCCTTCGGGGCAGCCGAGCAGGCCCATATATTTT. Protein product: CASSSLPSGQPSRPIYF.

This clone counts as large. The rearrangement uses TRBV11-3 and TRBJ2-1; 8 bases are a match to TRBD2. V shed 6 bases and J 8 bases; nucleotides not matched to a gene: 9. In germline, CDR1 is SGHNT, CDR2 YENEEA. The CDR3 consists of 14 residues. CDR3 region: CASSFTGTRHEQFF. The CDR3 nucleotides are TGTGCCAGCAGTTTTACCGGGACTAGGCATGAGCAGTTCTTC.

The chain is built from TRBV15 and TRBJ1-3; D gene unclear. The CDR3 covers 16 residues. CDR1 is LNHNV and CDR2 is YYDKDF in the germline V gene (reference sequence). V lost 0 bases and J 0 bases, leaving 9 bases between the germline ends. CDR3 nucleotides: TGTGCCACCAGCAGAGAAGGACCGAACTCTGGAAACACCATATATTTT. Its protein is CATSREGPNSGNTIYF.

A few counts support this clone. The chain links TRBV9 to TRBJ2-5; D might be TRBD1 (6 bases). The V and J ends lost 2 bases and 4 bases respectively, with 15 bases between them. CDR1 is SGDLS, CDR2 YYNGEE, per germline. This CDR3 spans 15 amino acids. The DNA for the CDR3 is TGTGCCAGCAGCGTCGGTCAGGGGTCAGGAGAGACCCAGTACTTC. Translating it yields CASSVGQGSGETQYF.

V gene TRBV9 combines with J gene TRBJ2-5; no clear D gene. V shed 5 bases and J shed 5 bases, with 10 bases lying between them. Germline V lookup: CDR1 SGDLS, CDR2 YYNGEE. The CDR3 spans 12 residues. The CDR3 spells CASSYSEETQYF. The CDR3 DNA is TGTGCCAGCAGTTACTCCGAGGAGACCCAGTACTTC.

The chain joins TRBV10-2 to TRBJ1-3, with D maybe TRBD1 (6 bases). Looked up from germline, CDR1 is WSHSY and CDR2 is SAAADI. V lost 7 bases and J 4 bases, leaving 23 bases between the germline ends. The CDR3 has 17 residues. This CDR3 is CASIWRRYREAGNTIYF. CDR3 nucleotides: TGCGCCAGCATTTGGCGTAGGTACAGGGAAGCCGGAAACACCATATATTTT.

This clone came up a few times. The chain links TRBV6-8 to TRBJ2-7, with D possibly being TRBD1 or TRBD2 (5 bases each). Germline-derived CDR1 and CDR2 are MNHGY and SAAAGT. The length of the CDR3 is 13 residues. With 11 bases removed from V and 2 bases from J, the gap between germline ends came to 16 bases. The CDR3 bases are TGTGCCTCTCACCGGGACCTCCCCTACGAGCAGTACTTC. This gives the protein CASHRDLPYEQYF.

This clone was observed a single time. This sequence joins TRBV5-1 and TRBJ1-6; 9 bases line up with TRBD1. CDR3 length equals 16 residues. V shed 3 bases and J 10 bases; nucleotides not matched to a gene: 11. Germline V gene sequence: CDR1 SGHRS, CDR2 YFSETQ. DNA of the CDR3: TGCGCCAGCAGCTCCGGGACAGGGAGGTTGGGGTCACCCCTCCACTTT. This translates into CASSSGTGRLGSPLHF.

In its sample, this clone is medium-sized (0.01 to 0.1%). The gene calls are TRBV6-8 and TRBJ1-2; D gene ambiguous. The V gene lost 2 bases and the J gene lost 3 bases, with 7 bases spanning the gap. The CDR3 runs 13 residues. The V gene's germline CDR1 is MNHGY and CDR2 SAAAGT. The CDR3 DNA sequence: TGTGCCAGCAGTTACCCGCGGGACTATGGCTACACCTTC. The encoded protein is CASSYPRDYGYTF.